Presented here are 16 T cell receptor beta chains from one specimen sequenced in a study of cytomegalovirus exposure and HLA in healthy donors. Researchers ran the PCR with 60 Vbeta and 13 Jbeta primers. Clones were sequenced by immunoSEQ multiplex PCR, and TCRdb holds only the in-frame ones, with some missing. The repertoire holds 130,000 to 150,000 clones, with around 80% as singletons. Sequenced input: PBMCs. The source of these receptors is a man between 40 and 49 years old in good health and CMV-seronegative.

The J gene is TRBJ2-7, the V gene TRBV19; 9 bases are a match to TRBD1. The CDR3 is 13 residues long. Germline V lookup: CDR1 LNHDA, CDR2 SQIVND (reference sequence). Trimming at V came to 6 bases and at J to 5 bases, leaving 5 bases not matched to a gene. DNA of the CDR3: TGTGCCAGTAGAGGACAGGGGAGCCACGAGCAGTACTTC. Translation gives CASRGQGSHEQYF.

The V and J genes are TRBV7-2 and TRBJ1-1; D is unresolved. Trimming removed 3 bases from V and 2 bases from J, with 7 bases in between. The CDR3 extends over 13 amino acids. Germline V gene lookup returns CDR1 SGHTA and CDR2 FQGNSA. The CDR3 coding sequence is TGTGCCAGCAGCTTTCGTCTTAACACTGAAGCTTTCTTT. Translated, it gives CASSFRLNTEAFF. Complete variable domain (other parts from reference TRBV7-2 and TRBJ1-1): GAGVSQSPSNKVTEKGKDVELRCDPISGHTALYWYRQSLGQGLEFLIYFQGNSAPDKSGLPSDRFSAERTGGSVSTLTIQRTQQEDSAVYLCASSFRLNTEAFFGQGTRLTVV.

The chain links TRBV6-5 to TRBJ1-6; possible D gene TRBD1, 5 bases. Between the trimmed V and J ends, which lost 0 bases and 13 bases, there was a span of 7 bases. The germline V gene has CDR1 MNHEY and CDR2 SVGAGI. The CDR3 totals 12 residues. The DNA of the CDR3 is TGTGCCAGCAGTTACTCCGGGGGGCCCCTCCACTTT. This gives the protein CASSYSGGPLHF.

V is TRBV6-6 and J is TRBJ2-7, with D maybe TRBD2 (6 bases). V lost 4 bases to trimming and J lost 0 bases, with 13 bases between them. From germline, CDR1 is MNHNY and CDR2 SVGAGI (reference sequence). This CDR3 comprises 15 residues. The CDR3 loop is CASSSLRDGSYEQYF. The CDR3 coding sequence is TGTGCCAGCAGTTCCCTGCGGGACGGCTCCTACGAGCAGTACTTC.

In this sample, this clone turned up a few times. In nucleotides, the CDR3 is TGTGCCAGCAGCTTAGCGGGGGGAACAAATGAAAAACTGTTTTTT. Its translation: CASSLAGGTNEKLFF. V gene TRBV7-2 combines with J gene TRBJ1-4; D possibly corresponds to TRBD1 (5 bases). The CDR3 runs 15 residues. Germline-derived CDR1 and CDR2 are SGHTA and FQGNSA. Trimming cost V 0 bases and J 5 bases, with 10 bases left between them.

The chain links TRBV29-1 to TRBJ2-5; 7 bases map to TRBD2. The junction had 12 bases not matched to a gene; V was cut back by 7 bases and J by 1 base. The CDR3 contains 15 residues. Germline CDR1 is SQVTM and CDR2 is ANQGSEA. CDR3 sequence (DNA): TGCAGCGGTTACCGACTAGCCCTACCCCAAGAGACCCAGTACTTC. Encoded protein: CSGYRLALPQETQYF. Variable domain in full (rest from reference TRBV29-1 and TRBJ2-5): SAVISQKPSRDICQRGTSLTIQCQVDSQVTMMFWYRQQPGQSLTLIATANQGSEATYESGFVIDKFPISRPNLTFSTLTVSNMSPEDSSIYLCSGYRLALPQETQYFGPGTRLLVL.

The chain combines TRBV10-1 with TRBJ2-7, with 8 bases identical to TRBD1. The CDR3 is 13 amino acids. Trimming at V came to 5 bases and at J to 7 bases, leaving 7 bases not matched to a gene. The germline CDR1 and CDR2 sequences are WNHNN and SYGVQD (reference sequence). CDR3: CASSLPGTGEQYF. The CDR3 nucleotides read TGCGCCAGCAGTCTACCCGGGACAGGAGAGCAGTACTTC.

This clone has only a few counts. The chain uses TRBV13 and TRBJ2-7; 7 bases are a match to TRBD2. This CDR3 has 13 residues. The germline V gene has CDR1 PRHDT and CDR2 FYEKMQ (reference sequence). V shed 4 bases and J 2 bases; nucleotides not matched to a gene: 2. The CDR3 DNA follows: TGTGCCAGCAGCTCGGGGGGACCCTACGAGCAGTACTTC. Encoded protein: CASSSGGPYEQYF.

The genes are TRBV15 and TRBJ2-1, with D perhaps TRBD2 (5 bases). CDR1 and CDR2 from the germline V gene are LNHNV and YYDKDF (reference sequence). V lost 1 base and J lost 0, with 7 bases in between. This CDR3 spans 15 amino acids. CDR3 amino acids: CATSRAGNSYNEQFF. The CDR3 nucleotides are TGTGCCACCAGCAGAGCGGGGAACTCCTACAATGAGCAGTTCTTC.

This clone was counted a few times. Written as DNA, the CDR3 is TGTGCCAGCAGCTACGGACAGGCTCGAGAGACCCAGTACTTC. Translated: CASSYGQARETQYF. The V gene is TRBV5-6, the J gene TRBJ2-5; 7 bases are a match to TRBD1. Trimming cost V 3 bases and J 4 bases; bases outside gene matches: 6. CDR3 length equals 14 residues. Germline loops: CDR1 SGHDT, CDR2 YYEEEE.

The rearrangement joins TRBV11-2 to TRBJ2-2; maybe TRBD2 (6 bases). This CDR3 is 15 amino acids long. V lost 4 bases to trimming and J lost 1 base, with 10 bases between them. Germline V gene data show CDR1 as SGHAT and CDR2 as FQNNGV. Written as DNA, the CDR3 is TGTGCCAGCAGCTCGGGGACTCTGAACACCGGGGAGCTGTTTTTT. Its protein product is CASSSGTLNTGELFF.

This clone was counted between two and nine times. This chain connects TRBV5-1 to TRBJ1-3; 8 bases map to TRBD1. This CDR3 is built from 16 residues. Germline V gene lookup returns CDR1 SGHRS and CDR2 YFSETQ. Trimming took 5 bases from V and 0 from J; bases not matched to a gene: 7. The CDR3 protein is CASSEGGTGSGNTIYF. The DNA for the CDR3 is TGCGCCAGCAGTGAAGGGGGGACAGGCTCTGGAAACACCATATATTTT.

This chain links TRBV18 with TRBJ1-2, with D tentatively TRBD1 (5 bases). There are 14 residues in the CDR3. The V end lost 1 base, the J end lost 6 bases, and 12 bases lay between the germline ends. Germline values: CDR1 KGHSH, CDR2 LQKENI. CDR3 nucleotides: TGTGCCAGCTCACCACAGGCAGGGCTAGATGGCTACACCTTC. This sequence encodes CASSPQAGLDGYTF.

In DNA, the CDR3 is TGTGCCACCAGCAGAGGAGCAGACAGTACGCTTACAGCTTTCTTT. It is translated as CATSRGADSTLTAFF. The chain couples TRBV15 to TRBJ1-1, with D possibly TRBD1 on 5 matching bases. With 1 base removed from V and 10 bases from J, the gap between germline ends came to 19 bases. The length of the CDR3 is 15 residues. Germline V gives CDR1 LNHNV, CDR2 YYDKDF (reference sequence).

The J gene is TRBJ1-2, the V gene TRBV9; maybe TRBD1 (6 bases). Trimming left V 5 bases short and J 8 bases short, with 22 bases between. The CDR3 consists of 15 residues. Germline values: CDR1 SGDLS, CDR2 YYNGEE. The CDR3 loop is CASRFLTDRLGGYTF. As DNA, the CDR3 is TGTGCCAGCAGGTTCCTTACAGACAGGTTAGGCGGCTACACCTTC.

V gene TRBV9 combines with J gene TRBJ1-1, with D possibly TRBD1 on 6 matching bases. Trimming pared 2 bases from V and 3 bases from J, leaving 17 bases between. Germline lookup yields CDR1 SGDLS and CDR2 YYNGEE. This CDR3 is 16 amino acids long. The CDR3 reads CASSVEGVRLDTEAFF. Written as DNA, the CDR3 is TGTGCCAGCAGCGTTGAGGGGGTACGTCTCGACACTGAAGCTTTCTTT.